Reported below is one T cell receptor beta chain. It was with 60 Vbeta and 13 Jbeta primers that the PCR ran. The assay was immunoSEQ multiplex PCR, and TCRdb's table has in-frame clones only and misses some. The sample gives 150,000 to 200,000 clones, roughly 82% of which show up once; under 0.6% is in the top ten. These data come from a study of cytomegalovirus exposure and HLA in healthy donors. At the level of the study: Assignment to the Caucasian-associated ancestry cluster applied to approximately 80% of the approximately 400 genotyped donors.

The CDR3 has 18 amino acids. V shed 4 bases, J shed 4 bases, and the junction held 16 bases outside the gene matches. Germline V lookup: CDR1 SGHDN, CDR2 FVKESK. Sequencing was done on a sample of PBMCs. The TCR sequence derives from a woman in her fifties or sixties in good health and CMV-seronegative. V usage is TRBV14 and J usage is TRBJ2-1, with TRBD1 identical over 7 bases. CDR3 protein: CASSPRGTGTANYNEQFF. The CDR3 coding sequence is TGTGCCAGCAGCCCCCGCGGCACCGGGACAGCGAATTACAATGAGCAGTTCTTC.